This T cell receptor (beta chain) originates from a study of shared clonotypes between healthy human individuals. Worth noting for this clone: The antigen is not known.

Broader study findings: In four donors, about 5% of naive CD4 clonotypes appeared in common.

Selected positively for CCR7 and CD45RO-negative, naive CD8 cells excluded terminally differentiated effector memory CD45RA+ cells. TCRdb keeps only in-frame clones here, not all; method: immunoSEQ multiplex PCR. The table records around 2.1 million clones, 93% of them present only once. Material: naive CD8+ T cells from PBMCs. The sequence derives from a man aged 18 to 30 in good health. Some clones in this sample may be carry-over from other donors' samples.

This CDR3 is CASSWGLEYEQYF. CDR3 nucleotides: TGTGCCAGCAGCTGGGGACTAGAATACGAGCAGTACTTC. The J gene is TRBJ2-7, the V gene TRBV7-2; 8 bases fit TRBD2. This CDR3 has 13 amino acids. CDR1 SGHTA and CDR2 FQGNSA come from the germline V gene. Germline trimming cut 4 bases from V and 4 bases from J; bases unmatched to any gene: 3.